A single sample gave rise to the 26 T cell receptor beta chains below, sequenced in a study of blood T cell repertoires in COVID-19. Produced via immunoSEQ multiplex PCR; TCRdb's table is partial and in-frame only. The data show more than 70,000 clones, approximately 85% seen once. The specimen was peripheral blood. The receptors derive from a human donor in a cohort sampled during active COVID-19.

This clone has more than one count but fewer than ten. J is TRBJ1-4 and V is TRBV12-3 or TRBV12-4; no reliable D call. This CDR3 spans 12 amino acids. Trimming took 8 bases from V and 10 from J, leaving 14 bases between them. The chain's CDR3 is CASLAGSGKLFF. CDR3 DNA sequence: TGTGCCAGCCTTGCGGGGAGTGGAAAACTGTTTTTT.

This clone was observed a single time. The V and J genes are TRBV6-5 and TRBJ2-1; D possibly corresponds to TRBD2 (6 bases). CDR3 length: 15 amino acids. The V gene lost 3 bases and the J gene lost 1 base, with 10 bases spanning the gap. The germline V gene has CDR1 MNHEY and CDR2 SVGAGI. CDR3 DNA sequence: TGTGCCAGCAGTTATGCCGGGGGATCCTACAATGAGCAGTTCTTC. It encodes CASSYAGGSYNEQFF.

This clone was counted between two and nine times. The V call is TRBV14, the J call TRBJ2-7; D remains ambiguous. The V and J ends lost 4 bases and 4 bases respectively, with 14 bases between them. CDR1 SGHDN and CDR2 FVKESK come from the germline V gene. This CDR3 region has 14 residues. CDR3 loop: CASSLPERWYEQYF. CDR3 nucleotides: TGTGCCAGCAGCCTCCCAGAACGATGGTACGAGCAGTACTTC.

The rearrangement uses TRBV19 and TRBJ1-5; D gene unclear. The CDR3 extends over 15 amino acids. CDR1 and CDR2 (germline): LNHDA, SQIVND (reference sequence). The V end was cut by 0 bases, the J end by 0 bases, with 6 bases between. CDR3 sequence: CASSIEGLSNQPQHF. The CDR3 DNA reads as TGTGCCAGTAGTATAGAAGGACTTAGCAATCAGCCCCAGCATTTT. The variable domain in full, completed from reference TRBV19 and TRBJ1-5, reads DGGITQSPKYLFRKEGQNVTLSCEQNLNHDAMYWYRQDPGQGLRLIYYSQIVNDFQKGDIAEGYSVSREKKESFPLTVTSAQKNPTAFYLCASSIEGLSNQPQHFGDGTRLSIL.

The rearrangement links TRBV9 to TRBJ1-6; no definite D call. CDR1 is SGDLS and CDR2 is YYNGEE in the germline V gene. The V end was cut by 3 bases, the J end by 9 bases, with 13 bases between. CDR3 length: 14 amino acids. The CDR3, as DNA: TGTGCCAGCAGCGGCGAGCAAGGCGGTTCACCCCTCCACTTT. Translated, it gives CASSGEQGGSPLHF.

The chain recombines TRBV28 with TRBJ1-2, with D hard to call. Trimming pared 8 bases from V and 4 bases from J, leaving 23 bases between. This CDR3 has 16 amino acids. Germline V gene sequence: CDR1 MDHEN, CDR2 SYDVKM. CDR3 sequence (DNA): TGTGCCAGCTCAAAAGAGGAATCCCTCCGGGGCTATGGCTACACCTTC. This sequence encodes CASSKEESLRGYGYTF.

This clone was found many times. The CDR3 coding sequence is TGTGCCAGCAGCCTGACACTTAACGAGCCCCAGCATTTT. Protein sequence: CASSLTLNEPQHF. This chain joins TRBV7-6 and TRBJ1-5; D is unresolved. Trimming pared 5 bases from V and 8 bases from J, leaving 13 bases between. The CDR3 totals 13 residues. Germline V CDR1 and CDR2: SGHVS, FNYEAQ.

The V and J genes are TRBV29-1 and TRBJ1-2; D is ambiguous. CDR1 SQVTM and CDR2 ANQGSEA come from the germline V gene. Trimming took off 4 bases at V and 2 bases at J, with 8 bases between the two ends. The CDR3 extends over 12 amino acids. The CDR3 here is CSVGWQNYGYTF. Here the CDR3 DNA reads TGCAGCGTTGGCTGGCAGAACTATGGCTACACCTTC.

V usage is TRBV5-6 and J usage is TRBJ2-7; a weak D match, TRBD2 (5 bases). The V gene lost 2 bases and the J gene lost 5 bases, with 14 bases spanning the gap. Germline values: CDR1 SGHDT, CDR2 YYEEEE. This CDR3 spans 14 amino acids. CDR3 nucleotide sequence: TGTGCCAGCAGCTTCCGCTTTACTAGGAACGAGCAGTACTTC. Protein product: CASSFRFTRNEQYF.

The chain has TRBV4-1 and TRBJ1-1; TRBD1 might be the D (5 bases). Trimming stripped 5 bases from V and 5 bases from J, with 9 bases between. The CDR3 consists of 12 residues. Germline CDR1 reads MGHRA; CDR2 reads YSYEKL. The CDR3 DNA is TGCGCCAGCAGCTACGGGGGGACTGAAGCTTTCTTT. Residues: CASSYGGTEAFF.

This chain links TRBV28 with TRBJ1-2; D possibly corresponds to TRBD1 (6 bases). The V gene lost 3 bases and the J gene lost 4 bases, with 18 bases spanning the gap. CDR1 is MDHEN, CDR2 SYDVKM, per germline. CDR3 length: 16 amino acids. CDR3 amino acids: CASSFQDSRTSYGYTF. The DNA for the CDR3 is TGTGCCAGCAGTTTCCAGGACAGCCGGACTTCCTATGGCTACACCTTC.

This sequence joins TRBV12-3 or TRBV12-4 and TRBJ2-3; 9 bases match TRBD2. This CDR3 region has 12 residues. Unmatched junction bases numbered 4, after V lost 5 bases and J lost 10 bases. CDR3 DNA sequence: TGTGCCAGCAGTCCGCGGGGGGGCGCGCAGTATTTT. It codes for CASSPRGGAQYF.

The chain combines TRBV19 with TRBJ2-1; D is perhaps TRBD1 (6 bases). Between the trimmed V and J ends, which lost 1 base and 3 bases, there was a span of 13 bases. CDR1 is LNHDA, CDR2 SQIVND, per germline (reference sequence). There are 16 residues in the CDR3. This CDR3 is CASSIVYRVSYNEQFF. The CDR3 DNA sequence: TGTGCCAGTAGTATAGTGTACAGGGTTAGCTACAATGAGCAGTTCTTC.

The rearrangement links TRBV11-1 to TRBJ2-1, with 7 bases that match TRBD2. V lost 1 base to trimming and J lost 3 bases; unmatched junction nucleotides: 3. CDR1 SGHAT and CDR2 FQDESV come from the germline V gene (reference sequence). CDR3 length: 15 amino acids. The CDR3 sequence is CASSLEGGGYNEQFF. CDR3 nucleotide sequence: TGTGCCAGCAGCTTAGAGGGCGGGGGCTACAATGAGCAGTTCTTC.

The V and J genes are TRBV28 and TRBJ2-5, with a weak D call TRBD1 (7 bases). The V gene lost 2 bases and the J gene lost 5 bases, with 15 bases spanning the gap. CDR1 and CDR2 (germline): MDHEN, SYDVKM. CDR3 length: 15 residues. The chain's CDR3 is CASSLGGGGGETQYF. CDR3 DNA sequence: TGTGCCAGCAGTTTAGGAGGGGGCGGAGGGGAGACCCAGTACTTC.

In this sample, this clone turned up a few times. The chain carries TRBV6-6 and TRBJ1-1; 8 bases map to TRBD1. V shed 5 bases and J 10 bases; nucleotides not matched to a gene: 12. Per the germline V gene, CDR1 is MNHNY and CDR2 is SVGAGI (reference sequence). This CDR3 is 14 amino acids long. The CDR3 loop reads CASSTQGEGSRAFF. As DNA, the CDR3 is TGTGCCAGCAGTACACAGGGGGAAGGGTCGAGAGCTTTCTTT.

V gene TRBV21-1 combines with J gene TRBJ2-5; the table's TRBD2 call for D was not verified on the DNA. TRBV21-1 is termed a pseudogene. This CDR3 is built from 14 residues. CDR3 sequence (DNA): TGTGCCAGCAGCCACCGGGGGGGAACAGAGACCCAGTACTTC. This gives the protein CASSHRGGTETQYF.

The V gene is TRBV7-9, the J gene TRBJ2-5, with D maybe TRBD2 (5 bases). Trimming left V 1 base short and J 4 bases short, with 13 bases between. The length of the CDR3 is 15 residues. CDR1 and CDR2 (germline): SEHNR, FQNEAQ (reference sequence). The CDR3 nucleotides read TGTGCCAGCAGCTTAGGGCTAGCTGTTGGAGAGACCCAGTACTTC. Its translation: CASSLGLAVGETQYF.

This rearrangement joins TRBV30 to TRBJ2-7; the D is unclear. The V end lost 3 bases, the J end lost 1 base, and 10 bases lay between the germline ends. CDR1 GTSNPN and CDR2 SVGIG come from the germline V gene (reference sequence). The CDR3 covers 13 residues. CDR3 DNA sequence: TGTGCCTGGAGCCCCTCCTTTTCCTACGAGCAGTACTTC. Its protein is CAWSPSFSYEQYF. Full variable domain (outside the CDR3, taken from reference TRBV30 and TRBJ2-7): SQTIHQWPATLVQPVGSPLSLECTVEGTSNPNLYWYRQAAGRGLQLLFYSVGIGQISSEVPQNLSASRPQDRQFILSSKKLLLSDSGFYLCAWSPSFSYEQYFGPGTRLTVT.

The chain recombines TRBV27 with TRBJ2-7; 7 positions agree with TRBD1. The CDR3 runs 15 residues. Germline CDR1 MNHEY, CDR2 SMNVEV (reference sequence). V shed 6 bases, J shed 4 bases, and the junction held 12 bases outside the gene matches. The CDR3 coding sequence is TGTGCCAGCAGAAGCTCCGGGACAGCGTATTACGAGCAGTACTTC. Protein sequence: CASRSSGTAYYEQYF.

This clone appeared once. The chain is built from TRBV5-1 and TRBJ2-7; the D gene is possibly TRBD2 (5 bases). CDR3 length: 14 residues. The germline V and J ends were trimmed by 7 bases and 0 bases, with 14 bases remaining between them. The germline gives CDR1 SGHRS, CDR2 YFSETQ. DNA for the CDR3: TGCGCCAGCGGGGAGACGAGCCGCTCCTACGAGCAGTACTTC. It translates to CASGETSRSYEQYF.

This clone was seen only once. V usage is TRBV6-5 and J usage is TRBJ2-1; 13 positions match TRBD2. Per germline, CDR1 MNHEY and CDR2 SVGAGI. This CDR3 comprises 14 residues. Unmatched junction bases numbered 5, after V lost 6 bases and J lost 9 bases. CDR3 coding DNA: TGTGCCAGCAGAACCGGGACTAGCGGGATTGAGCAGTTCTTC. This sequence encodes CASRTGTSGIEQFF.

V usage is TRBV29-1 and J usage is TRBJ1-1; 7 bases are shared with TRBD1. This CDR3 has 14 amino acids. Trimming cost V 1 base and J 3 bases; bases outside gene matches: 5. Germline-derived CDR1 and CDR2 are SQVTM and ANQGSEA. The CDR3 sequence is CSVEVQGVDTEAFF. DNA for the CDR3: TGCAGCGTTGAAGTCCAGGGGGTGGACACTGAAGCTTTCTTT.

The chain uses TRBV6-5 and TRBJ2-3, with TRBD1 as a possible D gene (6 bases). V lost 8 bases to trimming and J lost 7 bases, with 10 bases between them. The germline gives CDR1 MNHEY, CDR2 SVGAGI. The CDR3 has 11 residues. The DNA for the CDR3 is TGTGCCAGCTCAGGGGAAAATACGCAGTATTTT. Protein: CASSGENTQYF.

This sequence joins TRBV10-2 and TRBJ2-3; D unresolved. CDR3 length: 13 amino acids. Germline CDR1 is WSHSY and CDR2 is SAAADI. V was shortened by 4 bases and J by 1 base, with 6 bases between the two germline ends. CDR3 coding DNA: TGCGCCAGCAGTGGGCACCGCACAGATACGCAGTATTTT. This encodes CASSGHRTDTQYF.

The chain joins TRBV5-1 to TRBJ2-1; 9 nucleotides line up with TRBD1. This CDR3 comprises 15 residues. Germline CDR1 and CDR2: SGHRS and YFSETQ. Trimming took 3 bases from V and 4 from J; bases not matched to a gene: 5. The CDR3, as DNA: TGCGCCAGCAGCTCGGACGGGACAGGGTACAATGAGCAGTTCTTC. Translation: CASSSDGTGYNEQFF.